The sequence of this T cell receptor (beta chain) was determined in a study of neurological immune-mediated disorders (dated by TCRdb to the late 2010s). Looking at the study overall: Among the roughly 35 multiple sclerosis patients, relapsing-remitting MS accounted for around 30 and secondary progressive MS accounted for 3. Of the approximately 66 subjects in the cohort, some 15 were HAM/TSP patients, about 34 were multiple sclerosis patients, and some 20 were healthy controls. Longitudinal samples, technical triplicates and paired sorted CD4+ and CD8+ T-cell subsets, alongside PBMC samples, were included among the roughly 96 TCR-beta libraries. Using UMI-based sequencing, the study compared peripheral blood TCR-beta repertoires from patients with HTLV-I-associated myelopathy (HAM/TSP), patients with multiple sclerosis, and healthy controls. On the study overall, not on this receptor specifically: TCR clonal expansion was greatest in HAM/TSP patients and smallest in MS patients, who ranked below even healthy controls. No identical CDR3 amino acid sequences were shared among expanded clones across subjects, suggesting private TCR-beta repertoires in all groups. No clinical or MRI features were associated with the MS cluster, and the authors said that larger cohorts are needed. Phylogenetic analysis grouped repertoires from 18 of 34 MS patients into a cluster of related CDR3 sequences, suggesting a possible repertoire-level signature.

The CDR3 has 13 amino acids, counting the end cysteine and phenylalanine. Only the CDR3 DNA stays, 39 bases, in frame from base 1. CDR1 and CDR2 (MGHDK, SYGVNS) derive from the germline V gene. Relative to germline, V is 3 bases shorter and J is 7 bases shorter, with 12 bases between their ends. This clonotype was seen repeatedly, ten times or more. Its antigen specificity is not known. No base-level quality is on record; no much larger clone is a single base apart. cDNA was synthesized by template-switch 5'RACE using a primer carrying a 10-nucleotide random unique molecular identifier by which each TCR transcript was tagged. Over 190 million TCR-beta sequences, covering 15-18 subjects, were produced in each sequencing run. The RNeasy kit was used for extraction of total RNA. The KAPA Real-time Library Amplification kit was used to amplify TCR-beta VDJ regions with primers for the TCR constant region and the 5'RACE anchor. Sample indexes and Illumina adaptors were added in a first PCR, after which library yield was increased in a second PCR. After Ampure bead purification, the TCR product of roughly 650 bp was size-selected on a 2% E-gel SizeSelection system. Library quality was checked on a Bioanalyzer, concentration was measured with Qubit, and libraries were quantified with the Kapa Library Quantification kit before pooling. An Illumina HiSeq 2500 was used to sequence the libraries paired-end at 2 x 150 bp. To increase sequence diversity, about 23-32% phiX was spiked into each library pool. The paper's processing steps were these. The quality-filtered reads were processed with the UMI-based MiGEC pipeline, whose error correction step removed more than 75% of the raw TCR sequences. IMGT germline references were used for aligning VDJ genes, and each clonotype was defined as a unique CDR3 amino acid sequence together with its V-J genes. Clonal expansion, Shannon diversity, and CDR3 relatedness (CalcPairwiseDistances, ClusterSamples) were evaluated with VDJtools, and phylogenetic trees were built with CLCbio workbench. A clone was classed as expanded if it had 8 or more unique UMIs, a cutoff based on coefficient-of-variation modelling across technical triplicates. TCRdb trimmed public reads at Q25 via fastp, called clones via MiXCR and kept in-frame beta chains. Rows are unified per CDR3 protein, each entry keeping the most common DNA and genes. The V and J calls follow TCRdb's processing rather than the paper's. This sample comprises some 57,000 distinct CDR3 sequences, 4% to 6% of them detected only once. The ten largest make up approximately 3.2% of the sample.

Libraries from unsorted PBMCs were made from 2 million PBMCs kept in RNAlater at -80 degrees C until RNA extraction. The multiple sclerosis patients were enrolled in a US clinical protocol that evaluated disease progression with magnetic resonance imaging. Peripheral blood was subjected to Ficoll-Hypaque density gradient centrifugation to isolate PBMCs, which were then cryopreserved in liquid nitrogen. The source material was PBMCs. This sequence originates from a woman aged 50 to 65 with multiple sclerosis. The rearrangement joined TRBV25-1 to TRBJ1-2; too little of a D gene remains to name it. DNA sequence: TGTGCCAGCAGTGAGGGAATCCCCCCTGGCTACACCTTC. This yields the protein CASSEGIPPGYTF.